This is a list of T cell receptor beta chains from one sample in a study of cytomegalovirus exposure and HLA in healthy donors. The protocol was immunoSEQ multiplex PCR, while the TCRdb copy is restricted to in-frame clones and leaves out a portion. The sample comprises about 120,000 clones, around four fifths of which are singletons, and about 19% rests with the top ten. The sequenced material came from PBMCs. The receptors come from a man aged 18 to 35 in good health and CMV-seropositive. Each CDR3 is given with its conserved first and last residue. D genes are given only for firm matches. Clone size is stated in some rows and not others, as once, few, many or a class when expanded.

v_call	clone_size	d_call	j_call	cdr3_nt	cdr3_aa
TRBV19	.	.	TRBJ2-3	TGTGCCAGTAGTTTCACCGGGAGCACAGATACGCAGTATTTT	CASSFTGSTDTQYF
TRBV5-1	.	.	TRBJ2-7	TGCGCCAGCAGCTTGAATAGCCTAAGGGGCTCCTACGAGCAGTACTTC	CASSLNSLRGSYEQYF
TRBV6-6	.	.	TRBJ1-6	TGTGCCAGCAGTTACCTCGAGGGAGATCCACCCCTCCACTTT	CASSYLEGDPPLHF
TRBV6-5	.	.	TRBJ2-7	TGTGCCAGCACCCCGGGCCAGGGGCCCTCCTACGAGCAGTACTTC	CASTPGQGPSYEQYF
TRBV7-6	.	TRBD1	TRBJ1-1	TGTGCCAGCAGCTGGGGACAGGGGGCTGTTGAAGCTTTCTTT	CASSWGQGAVEAFF
TRBV6-1	.	.	TRBJ1-1	TGTGCCAGCAGTCCGGTGACTGAAGCTTTCTTT	CASSPVTEAFF
TRBV11-2	.	.	TRBJ1-2	TGTGCCAGCAGCTCTACTTGGACAGCCTCGAACTATGGCTACACCTTC	CASSSTWTASNYGYTF
TRBV10-3	.	TRBD1	TRBJ1-2	TGTGCCATCAGTGAACCGGGACAGGGATTCTATGGCTACACCTTC	CAISEPGQGFYGYTF
TRBV18	.	TRBD2	TRBJ2-7	TGTGCCAGCTCACCAACTAGCGGGGGGTTGTCCTACGAGCAGTACTTC	CASSPTSGGLSYEQYF
TRBV7-8	.	.	TRBJ1-2	TGTGCCAGCAGCTTATTTCGGGTTTTTTCCGCGAACTATGGCTACACCTTC	CASSLFRVFSANYGYTF
TRBV19	once	.	TRBJ1-4	TGTGCCAGTAGTATCAGGGCCTCAACTAATGAAAAACTGTTTTTT	CASSIRASTNEKLFF
TRBV6-1	.	TRBD1	TRBJ2-7	TGTGCCACCGGGGACAGCACCTACGAGCAGTACTTC	CATGDSTYEQYF
TRBV7-9	.	.	TRBJ2-3	TGTGCCAGCAGCTCCCTAGTCGGTAGCCTCAACCCAGATACGCAGTATTTT	CASSSLVGSLNPDTQYF
TRBV19	.	.	TRBJ1-1	TGTGCCAGTAGTGCTGGACAGCTGCCCACTGAAGCTTTCTTT	CASSAGQLPTEAFF
TRBV10-1	.	TRBD1	TRBJ2-7	TGCGCCAGCAGTGAGACGGGACAGAGCTCCTACGAGCAGTACTTC	CASSETGQSSYEQYF